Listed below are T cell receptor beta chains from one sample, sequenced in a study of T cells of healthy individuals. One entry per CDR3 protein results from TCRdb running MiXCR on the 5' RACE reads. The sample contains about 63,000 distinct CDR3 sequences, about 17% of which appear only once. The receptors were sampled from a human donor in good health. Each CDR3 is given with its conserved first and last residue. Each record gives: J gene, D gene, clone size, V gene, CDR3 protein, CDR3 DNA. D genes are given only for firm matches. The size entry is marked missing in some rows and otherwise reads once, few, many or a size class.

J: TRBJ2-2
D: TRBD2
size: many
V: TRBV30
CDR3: CAWNLAGTNTGELFF
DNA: TGTGCCTGGAATCTAGCGGGAACGAACACCGGGGAGCTGTTTTTT

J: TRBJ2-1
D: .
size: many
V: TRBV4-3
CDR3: CASSQDLKQYTPEHEQFF
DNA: TGCGCCAGCAGCCAAGATCTGAAGCAGTACACCCCTGAGCATGAGCAGTTCTTC

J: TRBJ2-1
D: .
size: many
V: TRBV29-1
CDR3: CSARGGGYNEQFF
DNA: TGCAGCGCGCGAGGTGGGGGCTACAATGAGCAGTTCTTC

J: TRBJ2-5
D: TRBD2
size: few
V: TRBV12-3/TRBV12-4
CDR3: CASRETSGQETQYF
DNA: TGTGCCAGCAGGGAAACTAGCGGCCAAGAGACCCAGTACTTC

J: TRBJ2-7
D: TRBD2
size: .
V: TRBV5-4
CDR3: CASSLMGGRADGGYF
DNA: TGTGCCAGCAGCTTGATGGGCGGGAGGGCTGACGGGGGGTACTTC

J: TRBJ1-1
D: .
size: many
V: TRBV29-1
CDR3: CSVLTVGTEAFF
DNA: TGCAGCGTTTTAACCGTGGGCACTGAAGCTTTCTTT

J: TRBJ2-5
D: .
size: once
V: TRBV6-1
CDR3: CASSIKGQETQYF
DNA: TGTGCCAGCAGTATCAAGGGGCAAGAGACCCAGTACTTC

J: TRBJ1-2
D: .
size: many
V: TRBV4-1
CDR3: CASSQALGDGYTF
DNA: TGCGCCAGCAGCCAAGCACTGGGGGATGGCTACACCTTC

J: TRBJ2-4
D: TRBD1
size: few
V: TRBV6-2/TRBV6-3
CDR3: CASSQGQGASF
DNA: TGTGCCAGCAGCCAGGGACAGGGGGCTTCCTTC

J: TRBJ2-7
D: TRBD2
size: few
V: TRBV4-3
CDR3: CASSQGTSGRSSYEQYF
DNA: TGCGCCAGCAGCCAAGGAACTAGCGGGAGGAGCTCCTACGAGCAGTACTTC

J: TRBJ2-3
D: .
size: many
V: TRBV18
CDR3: CASSPQSFTDTQYF
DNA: TGTGCCAGCTCACCACAGAGTTTCACAGATACGCAGTATTTT

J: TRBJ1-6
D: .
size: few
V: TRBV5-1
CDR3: CASSLDRDYNSPLHF
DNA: TGCGCCAGCAGCTTGGACAGGGACTATAATTCACCCCTCCACTTT

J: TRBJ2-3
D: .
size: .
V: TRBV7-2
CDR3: CASSLDGRDTDTQYF
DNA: TGTGCCAGCAGCTTAGATGGCAGAGACACAGATACGCAGTATTTT

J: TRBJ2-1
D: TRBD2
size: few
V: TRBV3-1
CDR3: CASSQIERGGNYEQFF
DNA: TGTGCCAGCAGCCAAATAGAGCGGGGGGGCAATTATGAGCAGTTCTTC

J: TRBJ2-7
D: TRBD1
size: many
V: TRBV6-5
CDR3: CASSYGQGAYEQYF
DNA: TGTGCCAGCAGTTACGGGCAGGGGGCCTACGAGCAGTACTTC

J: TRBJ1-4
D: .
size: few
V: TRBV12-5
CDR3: CASGSHRDKVFF
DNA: TGTGCTAGTGGTTCACACCGGGACAAGGTGTTTTTT

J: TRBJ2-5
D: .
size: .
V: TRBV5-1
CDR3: CASRKTTGVETQYF
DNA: TGCGCCAGCAGAAAAACTACAGGAGTTGAGACCCAGTACTTC

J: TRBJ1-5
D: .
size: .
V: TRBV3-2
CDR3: CASIPTGARSGEYSNQPQHF
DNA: TGTGCCAGCATTCCGACAGGCGCCCGCTCGGGGGAATATAGCAATCAGCCCCAGCATTTT

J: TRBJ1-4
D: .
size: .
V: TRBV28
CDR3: CASKQGGEKLFF
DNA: TGTGCCAGCAAGCAGGGTGGGGAAAAACTGTTTTTT

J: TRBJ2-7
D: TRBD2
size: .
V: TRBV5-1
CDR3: CASSGLSGSSYEQYF
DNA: TGCGCCAGCAGCGGTTTAAGCGGGAGCTCCTACGAGCAGTACTTC

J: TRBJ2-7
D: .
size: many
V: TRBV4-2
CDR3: CASSPELTSMYEQYF
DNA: TGTGCCAGCAGCCCTGAGTTGACTTCCATGTACGAGCAGTACTTC

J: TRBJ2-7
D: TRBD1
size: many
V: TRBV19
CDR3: CASTKDRLTYEQYF
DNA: TGTGCCAGTACCAAGGACAGGCTAACCTACGAGCAGTACTTC

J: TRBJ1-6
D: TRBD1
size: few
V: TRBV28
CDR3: CASSPYGQGTNSPLHF
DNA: TGTGCCAGCAGTCCGTACGGACAGGGGACTAATTCACCCCTCCACTTT

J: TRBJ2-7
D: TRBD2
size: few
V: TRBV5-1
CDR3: CASSSEPTGTSEGKQYF
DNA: TGCGCCAGTAGCTCGGAGCCGACCGGGACTAGCGAGGGAAAGCAGTACTTC

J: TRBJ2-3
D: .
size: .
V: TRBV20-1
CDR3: CSARVEANTQYF
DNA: TGCAGTGCTAGAGTAGAGGCAAATACGCAGTATTTT